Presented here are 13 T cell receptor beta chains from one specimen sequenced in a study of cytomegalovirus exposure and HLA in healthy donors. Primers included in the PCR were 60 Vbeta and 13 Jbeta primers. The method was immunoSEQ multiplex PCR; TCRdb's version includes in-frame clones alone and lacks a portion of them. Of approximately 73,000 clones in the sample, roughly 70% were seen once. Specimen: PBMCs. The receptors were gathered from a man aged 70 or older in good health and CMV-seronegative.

In nucleotides, the CDR3 is TGTGCCAGCAGTTACTACGCAGGGCGGGGCACCGGGGAGCTGTTTTTT. Encoded protein: CASSYYAGRGTGELFF. The gene calls are TRBV6-5 and TRBJ2-2, with a possible D match to TRBD2 (6 bases). This CDR3 has 16 amino acids. Germline assignment: CDR1 MNHEY and CDR2 SVGAGI. V was cut by 1 base and J by 4 bases, with 13 bases left in between.

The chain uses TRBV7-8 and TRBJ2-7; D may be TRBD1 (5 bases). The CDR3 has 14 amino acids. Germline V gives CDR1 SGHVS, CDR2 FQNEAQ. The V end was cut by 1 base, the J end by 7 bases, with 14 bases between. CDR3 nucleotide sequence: TGTGCCAGCAGCTTAGGTACAGGCCTGGGGGAGCAGTACTTC. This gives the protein CASSLGTGLGEQYF.

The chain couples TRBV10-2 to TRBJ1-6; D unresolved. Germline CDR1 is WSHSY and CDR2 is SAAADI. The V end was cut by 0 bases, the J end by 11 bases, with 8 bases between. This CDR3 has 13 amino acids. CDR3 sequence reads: CASSESESTPLHF. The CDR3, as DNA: TGCGCCAGCAGTGAGTCGGAGTCGACACCCCTCCACTTT.

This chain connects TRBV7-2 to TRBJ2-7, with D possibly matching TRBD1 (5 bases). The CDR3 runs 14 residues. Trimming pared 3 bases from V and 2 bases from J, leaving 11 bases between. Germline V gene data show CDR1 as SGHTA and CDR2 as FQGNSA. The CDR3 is CASSFQGGTYEQYF. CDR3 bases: TGTGCCAGCAGCTTTCAGGGCGGCACCTACGAGCAGTACTTC.

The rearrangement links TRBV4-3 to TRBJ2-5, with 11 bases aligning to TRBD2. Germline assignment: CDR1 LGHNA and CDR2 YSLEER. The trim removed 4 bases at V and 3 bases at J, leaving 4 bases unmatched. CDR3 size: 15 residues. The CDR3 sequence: CASSRSGGAEETQYF. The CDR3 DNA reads TGCGCCAGCAGCCGTAGCGGGGGGGCAGAAGAGACCCAGTACTTC.

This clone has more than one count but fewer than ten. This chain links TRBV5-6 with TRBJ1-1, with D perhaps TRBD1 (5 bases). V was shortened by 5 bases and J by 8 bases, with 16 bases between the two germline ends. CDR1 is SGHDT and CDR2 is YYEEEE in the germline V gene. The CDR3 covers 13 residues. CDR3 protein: CASSYMQGTEAFF. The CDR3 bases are TGTGCCAGCAGTTATATGCAGGGAACGGAAGCTTTCTTT.

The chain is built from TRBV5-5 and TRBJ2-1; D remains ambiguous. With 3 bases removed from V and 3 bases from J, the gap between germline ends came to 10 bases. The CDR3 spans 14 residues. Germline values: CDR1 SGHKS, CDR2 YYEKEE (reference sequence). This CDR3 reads CASSYTPSYNEQFF. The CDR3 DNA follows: TGTGCCAGCAGCTATACACCCAGCTACAATGAGCAGTTCTTC.

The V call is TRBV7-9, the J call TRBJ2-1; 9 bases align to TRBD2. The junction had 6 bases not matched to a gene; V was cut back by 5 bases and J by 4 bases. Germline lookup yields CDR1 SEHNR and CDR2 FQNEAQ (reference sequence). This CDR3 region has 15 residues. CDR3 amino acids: CASSELAGAYNEQFF. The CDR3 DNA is TGTGCCAGCAGCGAACTAGCGGGTGCTTACAATGAGCAGTTCTTC.

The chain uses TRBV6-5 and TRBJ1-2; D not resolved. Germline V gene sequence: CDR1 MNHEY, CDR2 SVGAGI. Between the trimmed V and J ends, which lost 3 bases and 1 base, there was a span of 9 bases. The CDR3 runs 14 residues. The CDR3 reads CASSYQAVNYGYTF. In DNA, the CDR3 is TGTGCCAGCAGTTATCAGGCAGTTAACTATGGCTACACCTTC.

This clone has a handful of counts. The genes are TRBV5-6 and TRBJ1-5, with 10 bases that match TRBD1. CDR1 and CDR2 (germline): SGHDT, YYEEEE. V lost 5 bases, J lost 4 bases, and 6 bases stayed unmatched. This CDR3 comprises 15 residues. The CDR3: CASSPGTGENQPQHF. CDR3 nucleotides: TGTGCCAGCAGTCCCGGGACAGGGGAAAATCAGCCCCAGCATTTT.

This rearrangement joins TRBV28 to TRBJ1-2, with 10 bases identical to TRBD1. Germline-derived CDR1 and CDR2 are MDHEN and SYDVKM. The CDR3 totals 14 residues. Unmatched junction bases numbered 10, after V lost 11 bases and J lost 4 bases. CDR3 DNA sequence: TGTGCCGGAAGGGGGACAGGGGTGAGCTATGGCTACACCTTC. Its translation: CAGRGTGVSYGYTF.

The CDR3 here is CASSEREEYGYTF. CDR3 sequence (DNA): TGTGCCAGCAGTGAGCGGGAGGAATATGGCTACACCTTC. The chain employs TRBV2 and TRBJ1-2; no reliable D call. The V end was cut by 3 bases, the J end by 5 bases, with 10 bases between. The CDR3 length is 13 residues. Germline CDR1 SNHLY, CDR2 FYNNEI. The full variable domain, rest sourced from reference TRBV2 and TRBJ1-2, is EPEVTQTPSHQVTQMGQEVILRCVPISNHLYFYWYRQILGQKVEFLVSFYNNEISEKSEIFDDQFSVERPDGSNFTLKIRSTKLEDSAMYFCASSEREEYGYTFGSGTRLTVV.

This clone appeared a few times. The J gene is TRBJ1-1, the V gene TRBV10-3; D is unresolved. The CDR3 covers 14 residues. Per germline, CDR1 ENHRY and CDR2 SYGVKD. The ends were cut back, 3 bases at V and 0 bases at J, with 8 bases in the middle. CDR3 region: CAISEAQLNTEAFF. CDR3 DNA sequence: TGTGCCATCAGTGAAGCGCAGTTGAACACTGAAGCTTTCTTT.